Presented here are 7 T cell receptor beta chains from one specimen sequenced in a study of blood T cell repertoires in COVID-19. Sequencing was performed with immunoSEQ multiplex PCR; in TCRdb, only in-frame clones are kept and a portion is missing. This sample has 150,000 or so clones, with about 80% found just once. Sequencing was performed on peripheral blood. The receptor set was obtained from a woman older than 75 with acute or convalescent COVID-19.

This chain uses TRBV3-1 (or the pseudogene TRBV3-2) with TRBJ2-1; 10 bases match TRBD2. Germline lookup yields CDR1 LGHDT and CDR2 YNNKEL (reference sequence). The V gene end was trimmed by 8 bases and the J gene end by 6 bases; junction bases not matched to a gene: 7. The CDR3 consists of 14 residues. The chain's CDR3 is CASSPSGGANEQFF. CDR3 nucleotide sequence: TGTGCCAGCTCTCCTAGCGGGGGTGCCAATGAGCAGTTCTTC.

This clone was counted once. The chain joins TRBV29-1 to TRBJ2-7, with 11 bases identical to TRBD1. V lost 1 base and J lost 0; bases outside the gene matches: 8. Germline V gene lookup returns CDR1 SQVTM and CDR2 ANQGSEA. The CDR3 is 17 amino acids. The CDR3 DNA sequence: TGCAGCGTTGAAGTCACCGGGACAGGGGGGAGCTCCTACGAGCAGTACTTC. It codes for CSVEVTGTGGSSYEQYF.

This sequence joins TRBV25-1 and TRBJ1-5; D is uncertain. CDR3 length equals 12 residues. The germline V gene has CDR1 MGHDK and CDR2 SYGVNS. V was shortened by 3 bases and J by 4 bases, with 4 bases between the two germline ends. This CDR3 reads CASSELNQPQHF. CDR3 DNA sequence: TGTGCCAGCAGTGAGCTAAATCAGCCCCAGCATTTT. Supplemented by reference TRBV25-1 and TRBJ1-5, the full variable domain reads EADIYQTPRYLVIGTGKKITLECSQTMGHDKMYWYQQDPGMELHLIHYSYGVNSTEKGDLSSESTVSRIRTEHFPLTLESARPSHTSQYLCASSELNQPQHFGDGTRLSIL.

V usage is TRBV7-9 and J usage is TRBJ1-2; TRBD1 matches at 9 bases. Germline trimming cut 5 bases from V and 6 bases from J; bases unmatched to any gene: 7. The CDR3 extends over 14 amino acids. Germline CDR1 is SEHNR and CDR2 is FQNEAQ (reference sequence). The CDR3 is CASSPGTGRHGYTF. The CDR3 DNA reads as TGTGCCAGCAGCCCCGGGACAGGGAGGCATGGCTACACCTTC.

This clone was recorded once. The J gene is TRBJ1-1, the V gene TRBV3-1 (or the pseudogene TRBV3-2); 7 bases agree with TRBD1. CDR3 length equals 17 residues. Germline V lookup: CDR1 LGHDT, CDR2 YNNKEL (reference sequence). J was trimmed by 0 bases and V by 3 bases; bases with no gene match: 10. Here the CDR3 reads CASSHHGQDYMNTEAFF. The CDR3 nucleotides are TGTGCCAGCAGCCACCACGGACAGGATTACATGAACACTGAAGCTTTCTTT.

The rearrangement joins TRBV3-1 (or the pseudogene TRBV3-2) to TRBJ1-5; TRBD1 is a possible D gene (5 bases). Trimming pared 0 bases from V and 0 bases from J, leaving 6 bases between. The CDR3 loop spans 15 amino acids. CDR1 LGHDT and CDR2 YNNKEL come from the germline V gene (reference sequence). CDR3 region: CASSQDRASNQPQHF. The CDR3 DNA sequence: TGTGCCAGCAGCCAAGACAGGGCTAGCAATCAGCCCCAGCATTTT.

V usage is TRBV30 and J usage is TRBJ2-6; D uncertain. The germline V gene has CDR1 GTSNPN and CDR2 SVGIG (reference sequence). CDR3 length equals 14 residues. Trimming cost V 6 bases and J 2 bases, with 11 bases left between them. In DNA form, the CDR3 reads TGTGCCTGTGATGCGGTAGCTGGGGCCAACGTCCTGACTTTC. This translates into CACDAVAGANVLTF.